The 32 T cell receptor beta chains presented below share a single source sample, sequenced in a study of blood T cell repertoires in COVID-19. Clones were read by immunoSEQ multiplex PCR, and TCRdb kept only the in-frame ones, dropping some. The sample yields more than 150,000 clones, more than 65% seen once. Sequenced sample: peripheral blood. The receptors were gathered from a woman in her fifties or sixties with acute or convalescent COVID-19.

The chain has TRBV6-6 and TRBJ1-2; 9 bases are a match to TRBD1. Per the germline V gene, CDR1 is MNHNY and CDR2 is SVGAGI (reference sequence). Unmatched junction bases numbered 11, after V lost 6 bases and J lost 3 bases. This CDR3 region has 16 residues. The CDR3 DNA sequence: TGTGCCAGCAGGATTCAATCGGGACAGGGCGACTATGGCTACACCTTC. Protein product: CASRIQSGQGDYGYTF.

The rearrangement uses TRBV2 and TRBJ2-7; D possibly corresponds to TRBD2 (6 bases). V lost 5 bases and J lost 5, with 13 bases in between. There are 13 residues in the CDR3. Per the germline V gene, CDR1 is SNHLY and CDR2 is FYNNEI. The CDR3 coding sequence is TGTGCCAGCAGTTGGGGTAAGCGGGACGAGCAGTACTTC. Translation: CASSWGKRDEQYF.

The V and J genes are TRBV5-6 and TRBJ1-4, with D possibly being TRBD1 (6 bases). Germline V gene sequence: CDR1 SGHDT, CDR2 YYEEEE. This CDR3 spans 16 amino acids. Trimming cost V 3 bases and J 0 bases, with 12 bases left between them. CDR3 region: CASSYRQVPTNEKLFF. The CDR3 DNA reads TGTGCCAGCAGCTACCGACAGGTCCCAACTAATGAAAAACTGTTTTTT.

V gene TRBV6-5 combines with J gene TRBJ1-2; possibly TRBD1 for D (6 bases). The V gene's germline CDR1 is MNHEY and CDR2 SVGAGI. V was cut by 6 bases and J by 14 bases, with 13 bases left in between. CDR3 length: 10 residues. The CDR3 DNA reads as TGTGCCAGCAGCGACGGGACACGGACCTTC. It is translated as CASSDGTRTF.

This sequence joins TRBV7-8 and TRBJ1-5; D may be TRBD1 (6 bases). V was pared by 1 base and J by 4 bases, with 11 bases between. CDR1 and CDR2 (germline): SGHVS, FQNEAQ. This CDR3 is 15 amino acids long. CDR3 sequence (DNA): TGTGCCAGCAGCTTAGTTCTGACAGGTAATCAGCCCCAGCATTTT. This sequence encodes CASSLVLTGNQPQHF.

The V call is TRBV29-1, the J call TRBJ2-5, with 8 nucleotides matching TRBD2. The CDR3 loop spans 14 amino acids. Trimming removed 3 bases from V and 5 bases from J; junction bases left unmatched: 8. CDR1 and CDR2 from the germline V gene are SQVTM and ANQGSEA. CDR3 DNA: TGCAGCGTTGATAACGGACTAGCAGAGGAGACCCAGTACTTC. This gives the protein CSVDNGLAEETQYF.

The chain joins TRBV28 to TRBJ1-1; D remains unclear. In germline, CDR1 is MDHEN, CDR2 SYDVKM. Between the trimmed V and J ends, which lost 6 bases and 7 bases, there was a span of 12 bases. The CDR3 has 12 residues. The CDR3 spells CASRTPSSEAFF. The CDR3 DNA reads TGTGCCAGCAGAACCCCATCCAGTGAAGCTTTCTTT.

This clone was seen a few times. The chain combines TRBV28 with TRBJ1-2; D gene uncertain. The CDR3 contains 15 residues. Trimming cost V 0 bases and J 1 base, with 9 bases left between them. CDR1 is MDHEN, CDR2 SYDVKM, per germline. In nucleotides, the CDR3 is TGTGCCAGCAGTTTATGGGCGGCTGATAACTATGGCTACACCTTC. Translation gives CASSLWAADNYGYTF.

This chain uses TRBV7-2 with TRBJ2-2; tentatively, D is TRBD2 (7 bases). Germline CDR1 SGHTA, CDR2 FQGNSA. There are 16 residues in the CDR3. V gave up 7 bases and J gave up 4 bases, with 19 bases separating them. CDR3: CASIPGGLALTGELFF. In DNA form, the CDR3 reads TGTGCCAGCATCCCGGGGGGCCTAGCGCTCACCGGGGAGCTGTTTTTT.

The chain has TRBV11-2 and TRBJ1-2; no reliable D call. This CDR3 region has 13 residues. The V gene's germline CDR1 is SGHAT and CDR2 FQNNGV. Trimming removed 2 bases from V and 2 bases from J, with 6 bases in between. CDR3 sequence reads: CASSLQQNYGYTF. The CDR3 DNA follows: TGTGCCAGCAGCTTACAACAAAACTATGGCTACACCTTC.

The chain employs TRBV27 and TRBJ1-1, with D possibly matching TRBD1 (5 bases). CDR3 length: 13 amino acids. The germline V gene encodes CDR1 MNHEY and CDR2 SMNVEV (reference sequence). The ends were cut back, 3 bases at V and 8 bases at J, with 13 bases in the middle. CDR3 nucleotide sequence: TGTGCCAGCAGTTTGGGGGGAATGGGGGAAGCTTTCTTT. Its protein is CASSLGGMGEAFF.

This clone was counted a single time. This chain connects TRBV5-1 to TRBJ1-2, with D perhaps matching TRBD1 (5 bases). The CDR3 sequence is 13 residues long. Trimming stripped 1 base from V and 7 bases from J, with 11 bases between. CDR1 is SGHRS and CDR2 is YFSETQ in the germline V gene. The CDR3, as DNA: TGCGCCAGCAGCTTGTGGCCCGGGGGTGGCTACACCTTC. Translation gives CASSLWPGGGYTF. Based on the CDR3 plus reference TRBV5-1 and TRBJ1-2, the full variable domain is KAGVTQTPRYLIKTRGQQVTLSCSPISGHRSVSWYQQTPGQGLQFLFEYFSETQRNKGNFPGRFSGRQFSNSRSEMNVSTLELGDSALYLCASSLWPGGGYTFGSGTRLTVV.

This chain uses TRBV4-3 with TRBJ1-6, with 8 positions matching TRBD1. Germline assignment: CDR1 LGHNA and CDR2 YSLEER. The trim removed 3 bases at V and 9 bases at J, leaving 10 bases unmatched. The CDR3 loop spans 16 amino acids. The CDR3 DNA is TGCGCCAGCAGCCAGGCTGGACAGGGTGACGGTTCACCCCTCCACTTT. Its translation: CASSQAGQGDGSPLHF.

The chain links TRBV10-3 to TRBJ1-6; TRBD1 matches 7 bases. From germline, CDR1 is ENHRY and CDR2 SYGVKD. CDR3 length equals 13 residues. V shed 5 bases and J 10 bases; nucleotides not matched to a gene: 5. The CDR3 here is CAISRQGLSPLHF. CDR3 coding DNA: TGTGCCATCAGTCGACAGGGCTTATCACCCCTCCACTTT.

This clone came up a few times. CDR3: CASSETGGGYTF. As DNA, the CDR3 is TGTGCCAGCAGCGAGACAGGTGGCGGCTACACCTTC. The chain uses TRBV7-2 and TRBJ1-2, with D possibly matching TRBD1 (6 bases). Deletions cut 5 bases from V and 8 bases from J, with 12 bases between. Looked up from germline, CDR1 is SGHTA and CDR2 is FQGNSA. The CDR3 loop spans 12 amino acids.

This chain connects TRBV5-1 to TRBJ1-4; 7 nucleotides align to TRBD1. Germline V gene sequence: CDR1 SGHRS, CDR2 YFSETQ. After removal of 0 bases from V and 8 bases from J, the junction contained 4 bases not matched to a gene. The CDR3 covers 14 residues. The CDR3 DNA follows: TGCGCCAGCAGCTTGGGGACAGGAGGGGAAAAACTGTTTTTT. Translated: CASSLGTGGEKLFF.

The rearrangement joins TRBV18 to TRBJ2-7; the match to TRBD1 covers 7 bases. Per germline, CDR1 KGHSH and CDR2 LQKENI. J gave up 4 bases and V 5 bases, and 5 bases lay outside the gene matches. CDR3 length: 13 residues. Here the CDR3 reads CASSVYRGYEQYF. The CDR3 nucleotides are TGTGCCAGCTCAGTTTACAGGGGATACGAGCAGTACTTC.

The CDR3 coding sequence is TGTGCCAGCTCACCAACGGGGTGGGGACAGGCAGTGGGCACTGAAGCTTTCTTT. This codes for CASSPTGWGQAVGTEAFF. This sequence joins TRBV18 and TRBJ1-1; 8 positions match TRBD1. The CDR3 length is 18 residues. CDR1 and CDR2 (germline): KGHSH, LQKENI. Trimming removed 2 bases from V and 4 bases from J; junction bases left unmatched: 15.

The J gene is TRBJ2-3, the V gene TRBV24-1, with D possibly TRBD2 on 6 matching bases. Germline CDR1 and CDR2: KGHDR and SFDVKD. The ends were cut back, 4 bases at V and 2 bases at J, with 9 bases in the middle. CDR3 size: 14 residues. The CDR3 loop reads CATSERTTTDTQYF. CDR3 nucleotide sequence: TGTGCCACCAGTGAGAGGACTACCACAGATACGCAGTATTTT.

The rearrangement uses TRBV7-2 and TRBJ2-7; D gene ambiguous. The germline V and J ends were trimmed by 4 bases and 5 bases, with 12 bases remaining between them. In germline, CDR1 is SGHTA, CDR2 FQGNSA. CDR3 length equals 13 residues. The CDR3 DNA reads TGTGCCAGCAGCTCCTATCAAAGAGACGAGCAGTACTTC. Its protein is CASSSYQRDEQYF.

The V gene is TRBV5-6, the J gene TRBJ1-1; D is perhaps TRBD1 (5 bases). The V and J ends lost 6 bases and 7 bases respectively, with 16 bases between them. Germline CDR1 and CDR2: SGHDT and YYEEEE. The CDR3 contains 13 residues. The CDR3 nucleotides are TGTGCCAGCACCGTCGGGCCCGGGGGTGAAGCTTTCTTT. This translates into CASTVGPGGEAFF.

The V gene is TRBV21-1, the J gene TRBJ2-7; TRBD1 is taken as the D call from the table, unchecked against the DNA. TRBV21-1 is termed a pseudogene. The CDR3 consists of 13 residues. The CDR3 coding sequence is TGTGCCAGCAGCCACATCCAGACCTACGAGCAGTACTTC. Translation: CASSHIQTYEQYF.

This chain uses TRBV7-9 with TRBJ2-6; D is unresolved. Trimming took off 2 bases at V and 2 bases at J, with 7 bases between the two ends. This CDR3 is built from 15 residues. Per germline, CDR1 SEHNR and CDR2 FQNEAQ (reference sequence). The CDR3 nucleotides are TGTGCCAGCAGCTTATTTTCAGCTGGGGCCAACGTCCTGACTTTC. Translating it yields CASSLFSAGANVLTF.

This sequence joins TRBV6-5 and TRBJ1-6, with a possible D match to TRBD1 (5 bases). This CDR3 has 15 residues. CDR1 and CDR2 (germline): MNHEY, SVGAGI. V lost 6 bases to trimming and J lost 6 bases, with 15 bases between them. The chain's CDR3 is CASRWDREGNSPLHF. In DNA, the CDR3 is TGTGCCAGCAGATGGGACCGGGAGGGTAATTCACCCCTCCACTTT.

V usage is TRBV5-1 and J usage is TRBJ1-6, with 9 bases identical to TRBD1. Germline-derived CDR1 and CDR2 are SGHRS and YFSETQ. The CDR3 extends over 16 amino acids. Trimming removed 4 bases from V and 6 bases from J; junction bases left unmatched: 8. The CDR3 DNA reads TGCGCCAGCAGCACAGGGACAGGGTTCGGTAATTCACCCCTCCACTTT. This encodes CASSTGTGFGNSPLHF. The entire variable domain, with the rest obtained from reference TRBV5-1 and TRBJ1-6, is as follows: KAGVTQTPRYLIKTRGQQVTLSCSPISGHRSVSWYQQTPGQGLQFLFEYFSETQRNKGNFPGRFSGRQFSNSRSEMNVSTLELGDSALYLCASSTGTGFGNSPLHFGNGTRLTVT.

The chain uses TRBV10-3 and TRBJ2-7; TRBD2 matches 8 bases. The germline gives CDR1 ENHRY, CDR2 SYGVKD. V lost 2 bases and J lost 2; bases outside the gene matches: 5. The CDR3 consists of 15 residues. CDR3 in DNA: TGTGCCATCAGTGAGACTAGCGGAAACACCTACGAGCAGTACTTC. Its protein is CAISETSGNTYEQYF.

The V gene is TRBV11-1, the J gene TRBJ2-7; 9 positions agree with TRBD1. This CDR3 has 14 amino acids. The junction had 4 bases not matched to a gene; V was cut back by 6 bases and J by 1 base. The V gene's germline CDR1 is SGHAT and CDR2 FQDESV (reference sequence). CDR3 DNA: TGTGCCAGCAGTCCACAGGGGGCTTCCTACGAGCAGTACTTC. It translates to CASSPQGASYEQYF.

The chain employs TRBV5-1 and TRBJ2-2, with TRBD1 as a possible D gene (6 bases). Trimming removed 0 bases at V and 4 bases at J, with 19 bases between. CDR1 SGHRS and CDR2 YFSETQ come from the germline V gene. This CDR3 has 18 residues. The CDR3 nucleotides are TGCGCCAGCAGCTTGGGTGGGCAGGGGAGCCGAAGCACCGGGGAGCTGTTTTTT. It yields the protein CASSLGGQGSRSTGELFF.

This chain uses TRBV29-1 with TRBJ2-3; 9 bases agree with TRBD1. The ends lost 3 bases at V and 6 bases at J; junction bases unmatched: 7. Germline V gives CDR1 SQVTM, CDR2 ANQGSEA. The CDR3 sequence is 14 residues long. The CDR3 DNA follows: TGCAGCGTTGATGCTGGGACAGGGACCGATACGCAGTATTTT. It codes for CSVDAGTGTDTQYF.

Comment on this clone: A much larger clonotype is one base distant, so this may be a read error. Distinct nucleotide sequences in the sample also encode this CDR3. This sequence joins TRBV2 and TRBJ2-7; D might be TRBD1 (6 bases). Trimming pared 10 bases from V and 1 base from J, leaving 14 bases between. CDR3 size: 13 residues. Germline V lookup: CDR1 SNHLY, CDR2 FYNNEI. CDR3 nucleotides: TGTGCCAACGGGCAGGGGAGTTCCTACGAGCAGTACTTC. Translation gives CANGQGSSYEQYF.

V gene TRBV10-3 combines with J gene TRBJ1-4, with D hard to call. The CDR3 sequence is 15 residues long. Germline CDR1 is ENHRY and CDR2 is SYGVKD. Trimming removed 6 bases at V and 5 bases at J, with 16 bases between. The CDR3 here is CAISRDVGPNEKLFF. CDR3 DNA: TGTGCCATCAGCCGGGATGTCGGACCCAATGAAAAACTGTTTTTT.

This clone was observed a handful of times. The rearrangement links TRBV18 to TRBJ1-2, with unresolved D. V dropped 7 bases and J dropped 8 bases, with 8 bases sitting between them. CDR3 length: 10 residues. Germline V gene sequence: CDR1 KGHSH, CDR2 LQKENI. The CDR3 sequence: CASLNPGYTF. CDR3 sequence (DNA): TGTGCCAGCTTAAATCCCGGCTACACCTTC.